Given below is one T cell receptor (beta chain) in context. Recruits, aged roughly 18 to 90 years, lived in 20 to 30 US areas. Which cohort a participant joined came from the clinical history participants gave. As processed by the authors: Reference gene primer amplification yielded estimated nucleated cell counts. Clones were sequenced by immunoSEQ multiplex PCR, and TCRdb holds only the in-frame ones, with some missing. The V and J calls and clone size are taken from that table; D and trimming were inferred from the DNA. The repertoire holds approximately 200,000 clones, approximately 80% seen once, with roughly 1.3% in the top ten. This sample was taken from a study of blood T cell repertoires in COVID-19. Study at large: PBMCs, B-cell-depleted T cells, or T cells were the source of the cDNA or gDNA that made up the material.

This TCR came from a woman aged 40 to 50 with acute COVID-19. The sequenced sample was PBMCs or T cells enriched from blood (not recorded which).

CDR3 in amino acids: CASSPQRGYGQPQHF. In DNA, the CDR3 is TGTGCCAGCAGTCCCCAGAGAGGGTACGGTCAGCCCCAGCATTTT. The chain joins TRBV28 to TRBJ1-5; D is unclear. The CDR3 is 15 amino acids. The germline V gene encodes CDR1 MDHEN and CDR2 SYDVKM. The germline V and J ends were trimmed by 5 bases and 6 bases, with 17 bases remaining between them.